This T cell receptor (beta chain) was found in a study of technical replicates of blood from a handful of donors. This CDR3 has 15 amino acids. The V end was cut by 2 bases, the J end by 7 bases, with 15 bases between. Germline loops: CDR1 SGHTA, CDR2 FQGTGA. Assay: immunoSEQ multiplex PCR; the TCRdb copy retains only in-frame clones and omits some. The data show approximately 73,000 clones, 93% seen once. This sequence joins TRBV7-3 and TRBJ2-4, with TRBD1 as a possible D gene (5 bases). This clonotype was obtained from a human donor in good health. Sequencing used T cells isolated from PBMCs. The DNA of the CDR3 is TGTGCCAGCAGCTTATCCCCGGGCAGGGCTAACATTCAGTACTTC. It encodes CASSLSPGRANIQYF.